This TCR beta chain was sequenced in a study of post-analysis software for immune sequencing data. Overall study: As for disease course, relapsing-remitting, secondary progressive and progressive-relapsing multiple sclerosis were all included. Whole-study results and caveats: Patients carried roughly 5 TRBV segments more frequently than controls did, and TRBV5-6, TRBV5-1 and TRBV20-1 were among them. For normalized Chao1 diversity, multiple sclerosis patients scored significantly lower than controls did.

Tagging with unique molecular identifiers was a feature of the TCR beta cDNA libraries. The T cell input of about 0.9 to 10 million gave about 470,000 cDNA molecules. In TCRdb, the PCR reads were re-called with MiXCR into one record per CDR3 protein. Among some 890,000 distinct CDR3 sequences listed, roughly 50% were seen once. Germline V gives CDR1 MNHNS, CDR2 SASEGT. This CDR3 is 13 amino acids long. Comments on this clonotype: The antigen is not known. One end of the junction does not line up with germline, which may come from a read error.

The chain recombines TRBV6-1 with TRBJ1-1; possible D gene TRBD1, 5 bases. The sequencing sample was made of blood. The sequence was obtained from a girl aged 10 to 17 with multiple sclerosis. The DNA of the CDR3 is TGCGGCGAACGGGGGGAGGCGAACACTGAAGCTTTCTTT. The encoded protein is CGERGEANTEAFF.